This entry concerns a single T cell receptor beta chain. The sample's time point: cycle 4 day 1 (C4D1), after 6 weeks of nivolumab. All trial patients relapsed after autologous stem cell transplantation. Sequencing was performed with immunoSEQ multiplex PCR; in TCRdb, only in-frame clones are kept and a portion is missing. The data contain tens of thousands of clones, roughly 69% of them singletons. CDR1 is SGHRS and CDR2 is YFSETQ in the germline V gene. Trimming removed 0 bases from V and 0 bases from J, with 9 bases in between. This CDR3 comprises 15 residues. These data are taken from a study of PD-1 blockade in classical Hodgkin lymphoma.

The starting material was peripheral blood mononuclear cells (PBMCs), obtained before the fourth cycle of nivolumab. The V call is TRBV5-1, the J call TRBJ1-1; tentative D call: TRBD1 (5 bases). This sequence was found in a human donor with classical Hodgkin lymphoma. The CDR3 sequence: CASSLGGAVNTEAFF. The CDR3 DNA sequence: TGCGCCAGCAGCTTGGGAGGGGCAGTGAACACTGAAGCTTTCTTT.